This T cell receptor beta chain was documented in a study of CD8+CD57+ T cells in acquired aplastic anemia. Study in general: Sorted CD4+ and CD8+ cells yielded about 3 ug of DNA on average.

The template used for profiling TCR beta VDJ and CDR3 was genomic DNA. One entry per CDR3 protein, called by TCRdb with MiXCR from the reads. The sample records roughly 290,000 distinct CDR3 sequences, roughly 53% being singletons. The V gene lost 0 bases and the J gene lost 1 base, with 10 bases spanning the gap. This CDR3 has 15 amino acids. Germline CDR1 and CDR2: SGDLS and YYNGEE. Study results and caveats: Controls did not differ significantly from patients in CD8+ Simpson's diversity. Both patients and controls carried the same twenty-nine CD8+ CDR3 sequences.

The table lists this clonotype with a count of one. What it binds is not known. Individuals selected for sequencing had exhibited CD8+CD57+ cell expansion on flow cytometry. The diagnosis in all patients was severe acquired aplastic anemia. The receptor was isolated from a human donor with aplastic anemia. The chain employs TRBV9 and TRBJ2-5; tentatively, D is TRBD1 or TRBD2 (5 bases each). Sequenced material: sorted CD4+, CD8+, or CD8+CD57+ T cells (not recorded which) from PBMCs. CDR3 sequence reads: CASSVERGPQETQYF. CDR3 nucleotides: TGTGCCAGCAGCGTAGAGAGGGGTCCCCAAGAGACCCAGTACTTC.